Described below is a single T cell receptor (beta chain) sequence and its context. This clone was seen a few times. Its cognate antigen has yet to be identified. Per-base quality was not reported, and no clone a single base away is much larger than it. Trimming removed 2 bases from V and 0 bases from J; the gene matches leave 2 bases unexplained. In the germline V gene, CDR1 corresponds to SGHRS and CDR2 to YFSETQ. The CDR3 measures 15 amino acids from cysteine to phenylalanine. Only the CDR3 region is kept as DNA, spanning 45 bases read in frame from base 1. The data are from a study of cytomegalovirus exposure and HLA in healthy donors (dated by TCRdb to 2015 to 2018). Some background on the complete study: In an earlier analysis of around 540 of the donors, 276 Gb of sequence data and 100 million or so unique TCR beta sequences from roughly 200 million T cells were reported. To predict cytomegalovirus infection status, the study combined high-throughput TCR immunosequencing, statistical association of individual TCRs with disease status, and machine learning. The aim of the study was to test whether cataloging public T cell receptors could identify signatures of past pathogen exposure. A later genetic analysis used genome-wide SNP genotypes for about 60% of the roughly 670 donors, treating that subset as a discovery cohort. In addition to the first cohort of 666 subjects, a separate validation cohort of under 150 different subjects was used. To decide whether each TCR beta V gene segment behaved as functional or pseudogenic, an earlier analysis of several hundred of the donors relied on high-throughput TCR beta sequencing. Several DR-DQ haplotypes were handled as single units for association and clustering because linkage in the cohort was strong. HLA typing covered class I and class II loci at four-digit resolution. Typing coverage differed by locus: A, B, C, DRB1 and DQB1 were typed in roughly 620-640 donors, DQA1 in roughly 500, DPA1 in approximately 600, and DPB1 in approximately 450. About 300 gigabases of sequencing data and around 87 million unique TCR sequences were included in an early release covering 550 to 650 HLA-typed donors. Among approximately 370 genotyped donors of the cohort, an average of about 220,000 unique TCR beta nucleotide sequences was sequenced per donor, of which 15% to 20% were non-productive. A later analysis re-examined previously published TCR beta repertoires from around 670 donors and added high-resolution HLA genotyping to investigate patterns of TCR occurrence. The genetic ancestry cluster associated with self-reported Caucasian donors included 80% to 90% of the roughly 400 genotyped donors. Every discovery cohort repertoire had been produced on one sequencing platform. Donor age, sex, ethnicity and CMV serostatus were compiled together with the repertoire data. Rather than using new phenotypic data, the later analysis identified candidate immune exposures from TCR beta sequences and from how often those sequences occurred across donors. The T cell repertoires of 666 subjects were profiled by immunosequencing and related to cytomegalovirus serostatus.

The cohort was made up of approximately 670 healthy bone marrow donors. All cohort members were sampled while nominally healthy, although unrecorded immune exposures were likely present. The donor was CMV seropositive and was included in the group of 250 to 350 seropositive cohort members. Every donor gave a peripheral blood sample, and the peripheral blood mononuclear cells from that sample were used for TCR beta sequencing. The Qiagen DNeasy Blood Extraction Kit was used to extract genomic DNA from the blood cell samples. The full study reports these points: In a later analysis, several top co-occurrence clusters were reported to appear linked to parvovirus B19, influenza, CMV and Epstein-Barr virus. At a false discovery rate of 0.05, a later analysis linked 15,000 to 20,000 TCR beta sequences to specific HLA alleles. Most TCR sequences were observed very rarely across donors, whereas some public TCRs were present in many individuals. The earlier analysis of some 540 of the donors excluded roughly 17 rarely observed V segments, including chromosome 9 orphons, because counts were too low. In this cohort, only TCR beta chains were sequenced, and detectable features were limited by the absence of alpha or paired-chain data. The study gave a list of 150 to 200 TCR beta chains associated with cytomegalovirus. A cluster of highly shared sequence variants was judged likely to be a technical artifact of the sequencing pipeline. A few of the identified cytomegalovirus-associated TCR beta chains were confirmed in vitro to be specific for cytomegalovirus antigens. Presence/absence analyses assumed roughly uniform sequencing depth across donors, an assumption that may not hold. According to a later genetic analysis, donors in an Asian-associated ancestry cluster had fewer N-insertions in productive TCRs than the approximately 650-donor mean. According to a later analysis, most CMV-associated TCR beta chains appeared to be HLA-restricted, and the HLA associations seemed to be driven largely by CMV exposure. In a later analysis, TCR association rates were found to vary across HLA loci, with the most associated TCRs seen for DRB1 alleles and the fewest for HLA-C alleles. Cytomegalovirus status was reported to be diagnosed by the classifier with high specificity and sensitivity in both the original and validation cohorts. A further reported finding was that TCR beta sequences accurately predicted the HLA-A and HLA-B alleles for most subjects in the first cohort. The authors suggested that the approach could potentially be extended to other disease states and immunological phenotypes. Linkage disequilibrium might explain the correlated functional status among segregating V segments, but an unknown experimental factor could not be excluded. Some IMGT-functional V segments, including TRBV6-2 and TRBV6-3, could not be distinguished by the 87-base-pair reads and were therefore excluded. For the cohort, immune exposure information was limited to CMV serostatus. Strong co-occurrence of HLA alleles, especially DR and DQ, made assigning TCR associations to individual alleles difficult. In an earlier analysis of 587 of the donors, most TCR beta V segments were observed in productive rearrangements about 87% or about 30% of the time, broadly matching IMGT annotations. Because HLA typing was unavailable for some donors at each locus, only the typed subset was used in association tests. In a later analysis, HLA-associated TCR beta chains showed more clonal expansion and lower generation probabilities than non-associated chains that were equally common. An association between a missense DCLRE1C variant and V-gene and J-gene trimming of TCR beta chains was found in a later genetic analysis and replicated in an independent cohort.

To prepare the library, the immunoSEQ multiplex PCR assay was applied. A mixture of 60 forward primers for TCR Vbeta segments and 13 reverse primers for TCR Jbeta segments was used in the multiplex PCR. The CDR3 region of rearranged TCR beta genes was amplified from genomic DNA with a multiplex PCR assay. On the Illumina HiSeq System, the amplified TCR beta libraries were sequenced as 87-base-pair reads. Per the source publication's procedure: Across the 670 or so repertoires, a later analysis counted 80 million or so unique TCR beta chains, around 11 million of which were shared by at least two donors. To remove PCR and sequencing errors, raw reads were error-corrected and collapsed into unique sequences using a nearest-neighbor algorithm that merged closely related sequences. Alignment of CDR3 sequences to IMGT reference sequences was used to assign V, D and J gene segments. For a sequence to be retained, at least a six-nucleotide match to both a V gene segment and a J gene segment was required. Rearrangements were classified as productive when the CDR3 lacked stop codons and remained in frame with V and J, and all other rearrangements were classified as non-productive. Following IMGT convention, CDR3 was defined as the stretch from the second conserved V-encoded cysteine to the conserved J-encoded phenylalanine. In an earlier analysis of around 540 of the donors, sequences lacking an unambiguous match to a single V gene segment were excluded. An earlier analysis of 500 to 600 of the donors classified V segments as functional when productive rearrangements were above 56.7% and as segregating when the standard deviation between donors was above 5%. A statistical classification framework was built for diagnosing cytomegalovirus status from the catalog of TCR beta chain sequences. In a later analysis, V and J genes were assigned by comparing TCR nucleotide sequences against IMGT/GENE-DB human TR gene sequences. In a later analysis, CDR3 sequences and most-parsimonious VDJ recombination scenarios were assigned using the TCRdist pipeline. In a later analysis, each TCR beta chain was defined by its CDR3 amino acid sequence together with its V-gene family, and reads lacking a unique V-gene family were excluded. As a way to deal with suspected cross-contamination and a sequencing artifact, a later analysis dropped 450 to 700 nucleotide sequences that were highly shared and had low generation probability. A later analysis calculated a clonal expansion index for each public chain from normalized within-repertoire ranks of inferred template counts. A later analysis computed generation probabilities with a VDJ recombination model fitted to out-of-frame rearrangements, and checked the results against IGoR. A later analysis scored TCR-TCR, TCR-HLA and TCR-CMV co-occurrence with hypergeometric tests, applying a repertoire-size bias correction to TCR pairs. In a later analysis, false discovery rates were estimated by permuting HLA or CMV assignments 20 times. In a later analysis, co-occurring TCRs were grouped with DBSCAN, and TCRdist sequence similarity was added when clustering was performed within HLA-allele-positive subsets. Co-occurrence clustering excluded repertoires with fewer than 30,000 or more than 120,000 public chains, plus five with anomalous nucleotide sharing. Imported from immuneACCESS, the table was reduced by TCRdb to in-frame sequences with V and J called. These copies leave out some clones; in studies compared against another copy, an unresolved V gene accounts for under half, and the cause of the remainder is not known. V and J calls plus clone size are reproduced from that table; the DNA served to infer D and trimming. The sample table contains approximately 75,000 clones; only one count was recorded for around 64% of them. The ten largest clones represent roughly a fifth of the sample.

The specimen sequenced was PBMCs. The receptor chain draws on TRBV5-1 and TRBJ1-3; a stretch of 7 junction bases matches TRBD1. The TCR originated in a middle-aged man in good health and CMV-seropositive. CDR3 loop: CASSFGDSSGNTIYF. The DNA sequence is as follows: TGCGCCAGCAGCTTCGGGGACAGCTCTGGAAACACCATATATTTT.